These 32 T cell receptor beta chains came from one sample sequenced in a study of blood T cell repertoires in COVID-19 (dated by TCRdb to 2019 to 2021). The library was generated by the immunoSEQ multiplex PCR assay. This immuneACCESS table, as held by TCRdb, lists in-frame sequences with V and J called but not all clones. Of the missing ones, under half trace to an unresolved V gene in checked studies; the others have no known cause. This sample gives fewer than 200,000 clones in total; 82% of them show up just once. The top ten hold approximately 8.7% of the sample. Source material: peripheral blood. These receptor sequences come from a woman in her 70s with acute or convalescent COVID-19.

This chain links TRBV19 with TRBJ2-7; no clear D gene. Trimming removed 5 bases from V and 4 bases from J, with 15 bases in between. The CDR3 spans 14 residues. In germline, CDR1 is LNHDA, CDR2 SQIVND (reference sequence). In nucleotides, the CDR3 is TGTGCCAGTAGTGTCAGCTCTAGGAATTACGAGCAGTACTTC. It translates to CASSVSSRNYEQYF. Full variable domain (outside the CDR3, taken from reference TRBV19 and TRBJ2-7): DGGITQSPKYLFRKEGQNVTLSCEQNLNHDAMYWYRQDPGQGLRLIYYSQIVNDFQKGDIAEGYSVSREKKESFPLTVTSAQKNPTAFYLCASSVSSRNYEQYFGPGTRLTVT.

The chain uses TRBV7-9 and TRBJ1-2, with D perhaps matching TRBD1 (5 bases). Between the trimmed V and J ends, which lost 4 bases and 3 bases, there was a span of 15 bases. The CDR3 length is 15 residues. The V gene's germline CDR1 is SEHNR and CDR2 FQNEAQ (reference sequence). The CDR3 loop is CASSYGQGWDYGYTF. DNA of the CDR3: TGTGCCAGCAGCTACGGCCAGGGATGGGACTATGGCTACACCTTC.

CDR3 nucleotide sequence: TGTGCCAGCAGTGAGGCCTCCTTCGACATCAGAGAAGCTTTCTTT. Encoded protein: CASSEASFDIREAFF. V gene TRBV2 combines with J gene TRBJ1-1; no definite D call. The V gene's germline CDR1 is SNHLY and CDR2 FYNNEI. The CDR3 loop spans 15 amino acids. V lost 3 bases to trimming and J lost 8 bases, with 19 bases between them.

CDR3 bases: TGTGCCAGCAAGGAGACTGCAACTAATGAAAAACTGTTTTTT. It codes for CASKETATNEKLFF. The rearrangement uses TRBV6-5 and TRBJ1-4, with D uncertain. CDR1 and CDR2 (germline): MNHEY, SVGAGI. The CDR3 is 14 amino acids. Trimming stripped 7 bases from V and 0 bases from J, with 9 bases between.

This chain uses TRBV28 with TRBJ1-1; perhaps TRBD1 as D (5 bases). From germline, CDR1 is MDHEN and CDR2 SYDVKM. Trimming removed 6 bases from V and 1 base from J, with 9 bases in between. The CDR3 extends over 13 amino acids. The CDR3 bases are TGTGCCAGCAGGGGGCAAGGGAACACTGAAGCTTTCTTT. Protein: CASRGQGNTEAFF.

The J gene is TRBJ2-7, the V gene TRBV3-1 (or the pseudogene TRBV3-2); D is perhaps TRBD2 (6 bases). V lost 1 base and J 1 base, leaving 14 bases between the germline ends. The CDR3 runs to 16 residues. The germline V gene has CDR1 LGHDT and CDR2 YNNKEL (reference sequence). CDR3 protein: CASSQASAPGSYEQYF. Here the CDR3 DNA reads TGTGCCAGCAGCCAAGCTAGCGCGCCCGGGTCCTACGAGCAGTACTTC.

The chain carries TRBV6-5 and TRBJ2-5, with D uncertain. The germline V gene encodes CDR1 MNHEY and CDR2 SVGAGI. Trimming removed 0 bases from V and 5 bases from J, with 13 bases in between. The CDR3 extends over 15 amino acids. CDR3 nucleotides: TGTGCCAGCAGTTACTCAGGCAGTGGAGAGGAGACCCAGTACTTC. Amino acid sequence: CASSYSGSGEETQYF.

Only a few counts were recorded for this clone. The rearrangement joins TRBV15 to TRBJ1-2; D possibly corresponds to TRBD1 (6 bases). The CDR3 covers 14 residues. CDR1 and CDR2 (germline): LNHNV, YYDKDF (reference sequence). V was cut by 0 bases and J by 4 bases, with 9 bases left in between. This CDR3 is CATSRDQGRYGYTF. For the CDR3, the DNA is TGTGCCACCAGCAGAGACCAGGGGCGCTATGGCTACACCTTC.

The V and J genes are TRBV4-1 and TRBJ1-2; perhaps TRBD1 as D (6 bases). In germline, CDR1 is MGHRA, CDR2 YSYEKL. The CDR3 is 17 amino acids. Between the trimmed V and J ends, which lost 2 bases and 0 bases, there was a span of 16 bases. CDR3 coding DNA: TGCGCCAGCAGCCAAAATATATTTGGACAGTCTAACTATGGCTACACCTTC. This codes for CASSQNIFGQSNYGYTF.

CDR3 loop: CSVRVVAEHEQYF. The DNA for the CDR3 is TGCAGCGTTCGGGTAGTGGCGGAGCACGAGCAGTACTTC. The chain is built from TRBV29-1 and TRBJ2-7, with D unclear. The V and J ends lost 5 bases and 5 bases respectively, with 16 bases between them. The CDR3 runs to 13 residues. Germline V gene lookup returns CDR1 SQVTM and CDR2 ANQGSEA.

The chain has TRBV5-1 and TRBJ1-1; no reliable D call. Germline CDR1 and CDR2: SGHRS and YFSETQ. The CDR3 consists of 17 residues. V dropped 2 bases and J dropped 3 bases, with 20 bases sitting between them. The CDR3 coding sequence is TGCGCCAGCAGCTTACCTCAGGAAAAGAGGAGGGACACTGAAGCTTTCTTT. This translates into CASSLPQEKRRDTEAFF.

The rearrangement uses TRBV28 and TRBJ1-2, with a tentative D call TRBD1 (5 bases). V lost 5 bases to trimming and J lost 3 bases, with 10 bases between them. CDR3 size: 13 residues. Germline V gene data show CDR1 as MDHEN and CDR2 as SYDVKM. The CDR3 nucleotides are TGTGCCAGCAGTGACACAGGTTACTATGGCTACACCTTC. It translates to CASSDTGYYGYTF.

CDR3 nucleotide sequence: TGTGCCAGCAGTTTAGGACTTAGCTCCTACGAGCAGTACTTC. Protein sequence: CASSLGLSSYEQYF. This chain connects TRBV27 to TRBJ2-7; D might be TRBD2 (5 bases). The CDR3 covers 14 residues. The germline V and J ends were trimmed by 2 bases and 0 bases, with 8 bases remaining between them. In germline, CDR1 is MNHEY, CDR2 SMNVEV (reference sequence).

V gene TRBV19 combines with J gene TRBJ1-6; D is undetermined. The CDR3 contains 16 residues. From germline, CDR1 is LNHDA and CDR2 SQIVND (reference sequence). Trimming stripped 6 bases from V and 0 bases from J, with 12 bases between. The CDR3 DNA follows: TGTGCCAGTAGATCCCAGCAGGCCTCCTATAATTCACCCCTCCACTTT. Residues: CASRSQQASYNSPLHF.

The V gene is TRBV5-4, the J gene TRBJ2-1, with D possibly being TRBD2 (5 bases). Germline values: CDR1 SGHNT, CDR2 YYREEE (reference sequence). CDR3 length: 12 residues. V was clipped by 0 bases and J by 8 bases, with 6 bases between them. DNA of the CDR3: TGTGCCAGCAGCTTGGTTAGCGATGAGCAGTTCTTC. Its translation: CASSLVSDEQFF.

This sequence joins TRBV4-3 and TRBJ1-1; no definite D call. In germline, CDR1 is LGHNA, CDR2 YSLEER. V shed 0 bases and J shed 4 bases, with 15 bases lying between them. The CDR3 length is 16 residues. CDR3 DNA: TGCGCCAGCAGCCAAGATCCCCTAGGAGGACGCACTGAAGCTTTCTTT. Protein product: CASSQDPLGGRTEAFF.

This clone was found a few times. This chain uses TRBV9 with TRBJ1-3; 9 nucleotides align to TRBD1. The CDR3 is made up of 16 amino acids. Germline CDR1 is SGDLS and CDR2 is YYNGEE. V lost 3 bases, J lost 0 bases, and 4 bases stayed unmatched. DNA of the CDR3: TGTGCCAGCAGCGGGACAGGGGCTCGCTCTGGAAACACCATATATTTT. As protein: CASSGTGARSGNTIYF.

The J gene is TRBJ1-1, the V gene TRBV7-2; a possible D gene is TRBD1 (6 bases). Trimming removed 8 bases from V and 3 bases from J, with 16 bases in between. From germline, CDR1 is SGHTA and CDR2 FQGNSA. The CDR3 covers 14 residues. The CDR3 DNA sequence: TGTGCCAGCCTGGTTGACAGGTCCTACACTGAAGCTTTCTTT. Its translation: CASLVDRSYTEAFF. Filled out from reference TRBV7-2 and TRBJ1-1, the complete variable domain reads GAGVSQSPSNKVTEKGKDVELRCDPISGHTALYWYRQSLGQGLEFLIYFQGNSAPDKSGLPSDRFSAERTGGSVSTLTIQRTQQEDSAVYLCASLVDRSYTEAFFGQGTRLTVV.

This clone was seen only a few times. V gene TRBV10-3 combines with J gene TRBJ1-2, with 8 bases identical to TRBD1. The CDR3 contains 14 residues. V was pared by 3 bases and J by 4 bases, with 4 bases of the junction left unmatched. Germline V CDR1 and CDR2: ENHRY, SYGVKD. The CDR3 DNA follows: TGTGCCATCAGTGATAGACAGGGGATCTATGGCTACACCTTC. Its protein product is CAISDRQGIYGYTF.

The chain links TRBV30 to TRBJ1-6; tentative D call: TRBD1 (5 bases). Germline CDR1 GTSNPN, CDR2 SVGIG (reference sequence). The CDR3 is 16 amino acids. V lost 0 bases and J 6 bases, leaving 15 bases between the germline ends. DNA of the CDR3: TGTGCCTGGAGTGTACCCACCGTGGGGGGTAATTCACCCCTCCACTTT. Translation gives CAWSVPTVGGNSPLHF.

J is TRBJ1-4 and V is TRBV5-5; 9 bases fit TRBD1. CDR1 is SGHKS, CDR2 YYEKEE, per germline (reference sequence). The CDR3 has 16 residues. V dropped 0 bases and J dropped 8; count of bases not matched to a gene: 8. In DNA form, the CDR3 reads TGTGCCAGCAGCTTGGTTCCACAGGGGGCGCGGGAAAAACTGTTTTTT. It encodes CASSLVPQGAREKLFF.

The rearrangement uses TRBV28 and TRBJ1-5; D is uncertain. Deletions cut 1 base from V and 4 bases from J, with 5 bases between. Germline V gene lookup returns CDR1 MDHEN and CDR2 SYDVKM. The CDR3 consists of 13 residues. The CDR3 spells CASSLSANQPQHF. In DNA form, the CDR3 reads TGTGCCAGCAGTTTATCCGCGAATCAGCCCCAGCATTTT.

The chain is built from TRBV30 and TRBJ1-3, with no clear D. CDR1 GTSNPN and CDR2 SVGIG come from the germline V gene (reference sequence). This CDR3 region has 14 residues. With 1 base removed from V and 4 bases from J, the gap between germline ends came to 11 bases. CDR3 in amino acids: CAWSAPAGGNTIYF. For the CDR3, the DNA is TGTGCCTGGAGTGCCCCGGCAGGCGGAAACACCATATATTTT. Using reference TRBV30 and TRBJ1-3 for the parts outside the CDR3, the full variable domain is SQTIHQWPATLVQPVGSPLSLECTVEGTSNPNLYWYRQAAGRGLQLLFYSVGIGQISSEVPQNLSASRPQDRQFILSSKKLLLSDSGFYLCAWSAPAGGNTIYFGEGSWLTVV.

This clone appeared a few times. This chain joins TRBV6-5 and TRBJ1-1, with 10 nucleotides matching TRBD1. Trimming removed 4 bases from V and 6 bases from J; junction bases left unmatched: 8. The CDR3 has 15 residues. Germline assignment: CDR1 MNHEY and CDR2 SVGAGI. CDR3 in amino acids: CASSSPTGGLAEAFF. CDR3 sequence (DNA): TGTGCCAGCAGTTCCCCGACAGGGGGCTTGGCTGAAGCTTTCTTT.

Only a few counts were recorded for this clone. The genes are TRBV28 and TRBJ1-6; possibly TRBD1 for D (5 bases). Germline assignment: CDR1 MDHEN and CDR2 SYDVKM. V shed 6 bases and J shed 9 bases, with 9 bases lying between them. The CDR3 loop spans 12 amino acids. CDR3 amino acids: CASRGGVSPLHF. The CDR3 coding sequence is TGTGCCAGCAGGGGGGGGGTTTCACCCCTCCACTTT.

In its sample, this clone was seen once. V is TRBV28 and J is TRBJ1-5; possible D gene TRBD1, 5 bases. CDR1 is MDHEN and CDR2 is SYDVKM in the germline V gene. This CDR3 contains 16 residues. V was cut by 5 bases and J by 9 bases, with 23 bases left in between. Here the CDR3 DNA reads TGTGCCAGCAGTCCAGTCCTGGGCAGGGCCGATGGGCCCCAGCATTTT. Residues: CASSPVLGRADGPQHF.

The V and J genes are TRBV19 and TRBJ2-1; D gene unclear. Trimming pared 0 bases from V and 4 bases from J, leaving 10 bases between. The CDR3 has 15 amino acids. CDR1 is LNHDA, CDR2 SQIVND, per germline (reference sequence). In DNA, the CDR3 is TGTGCCAGTAGTATAGATTACCAGACATACAATGAGCAGTTCTTC. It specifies CASSIDYQTYNEQFF.

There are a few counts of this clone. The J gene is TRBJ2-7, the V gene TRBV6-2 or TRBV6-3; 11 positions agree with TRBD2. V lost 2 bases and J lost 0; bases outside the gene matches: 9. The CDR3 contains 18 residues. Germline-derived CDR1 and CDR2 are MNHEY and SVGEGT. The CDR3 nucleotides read TGTGCCAGCAGTTACCGCGCGACTAGCGGGATAGACTCCTACGAGCAGTACTTC. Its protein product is CASSYRATSGIDSYEQYF.

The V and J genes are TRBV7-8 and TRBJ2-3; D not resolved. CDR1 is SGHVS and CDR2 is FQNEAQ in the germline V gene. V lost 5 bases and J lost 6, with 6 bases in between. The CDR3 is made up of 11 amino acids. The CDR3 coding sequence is TGTGCCAGCAGCCGTTCGGATACGCAGTATTTT. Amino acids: CASSRSDTQYF. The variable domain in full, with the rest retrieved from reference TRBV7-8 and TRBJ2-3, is GAGVSQSPRYKVAKRGQDVALRCDPISGHVSLFWYQQALGQGPEFLTYFQNEAQLDKSGLPSDRFFAERPEGSVSTLKIQRTQQEDSAVYLCASSRSDTQYFGPGTRLTVL.

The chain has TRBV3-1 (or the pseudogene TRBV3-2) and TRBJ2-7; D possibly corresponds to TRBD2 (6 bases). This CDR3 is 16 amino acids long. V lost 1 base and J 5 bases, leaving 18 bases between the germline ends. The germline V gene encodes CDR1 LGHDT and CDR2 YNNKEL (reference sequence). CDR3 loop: CASSQGRDARFDEQYF. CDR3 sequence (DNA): TGTGCCAGCAGCCAAGGGCGGGACGCGAGATTTGACGAGCAGTACTTC.

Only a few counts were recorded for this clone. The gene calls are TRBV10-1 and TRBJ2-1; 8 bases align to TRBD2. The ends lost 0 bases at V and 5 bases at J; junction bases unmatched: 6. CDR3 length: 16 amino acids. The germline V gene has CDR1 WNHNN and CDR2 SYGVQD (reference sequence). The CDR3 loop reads CASSESRSSGNNEQFF. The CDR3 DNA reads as TGCGCCAGCAGTGAGTCCCGGAGTAGCGGGAACAATGAGCAGTTCTTC.

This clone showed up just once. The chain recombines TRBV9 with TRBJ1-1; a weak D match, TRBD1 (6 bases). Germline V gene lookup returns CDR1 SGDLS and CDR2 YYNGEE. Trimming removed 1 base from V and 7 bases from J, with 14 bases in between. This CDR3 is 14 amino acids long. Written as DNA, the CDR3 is TGTGCCAGCAGCGTAATGCCACAGGGAAGTGAAGCTTTCTTT. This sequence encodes CASSVMPQGSEAFF.